A single T cell receptor beta chain is shown here with its context. The record originates from a study of blood T cell repertoires in COVID-19. Study summary: There were acute and convalescent COVID-19 samples, and they came from the United States, Italy and Spain. T cells, B-cell-depleted T cells, or PBMCs provided the cDNA or gDNA that served as material.

The CDR3 is 19 amino acids. CDR1 is MDHEN and CDR2 is SYDVKM in the germline V gene. V shed 4 bases, J shed 0 bases, and the junction held 11 bases outside the gene matches. Sequencing was performed with immunoSEQ multiplex PCR; in TCRdb, only in-frame clones are kept and a portion is missing. This sample carries over 200,000 clones, around 90% of them seen once, and the ten largest clones take 0.99%. Material for sequencing was peripheral blood. The gene calls are TRBV28 and TRBJ2-1; 11 bases fit TRBD2. The sequence came from a woman aged 40 to 50 who had recovered from COVID-19. The chain's CDR3 is CASSSAVGSGRDSYNEQFF. DNA of the CDR3: TGTGCCAGCAGTTCGGCCGTGGGTAGCGGGAGGGACTCCTACAATGAGCAGTTCTTC. Full variable domain (remainder filled in from reference TRBV28 and TRBJ2-1): DVKVTQSSRYLVKRTGEKVFLECVQDMDHENMFWYRQDPGLGLRLIYFSYDVKMKEKGDIPEGYSVSREKKERFSLILESASTNQTSMYLCASSSAVGSGRDSYNEQFFGPGTRLTVL.